This TCR beta chain was sequenced for a study of T cell responses to AZD1222 COVID-19 vaccine. Assay: immunoSEQ multiplex PCR; the TCRdb copy retains only in-frame clones and omits some. The table lists about 83,000 clones, about 84% of them singletons. This CDR3 has 15 amino acids. The V gene's germline CDR1 is SGDLS and CDR2 YYNGEE. V dropped 3 bases and J dropped 0; count of bases not matched to a gene: 5. Whole-study results and caveats: Elevations in Spike-specific TCR breadth and depth followed administration of two AZD1222 doses.

On this clone: Its antigen is not identified.

This receptor was identified in an adult in good health. The chain links TRBV9 to TRBJ2-7; 8 nucleotides align to TRBD1. The specimen comprised peripheral blood, sampled on day 0 of AZD1222 vaccination. The CDR3, as DNA: TGTGCCAGCAGCGCAAGACAGGGGTCCTCCTACGAGCAGTACTTC. Translated: CASSARQGSSYEQYF.